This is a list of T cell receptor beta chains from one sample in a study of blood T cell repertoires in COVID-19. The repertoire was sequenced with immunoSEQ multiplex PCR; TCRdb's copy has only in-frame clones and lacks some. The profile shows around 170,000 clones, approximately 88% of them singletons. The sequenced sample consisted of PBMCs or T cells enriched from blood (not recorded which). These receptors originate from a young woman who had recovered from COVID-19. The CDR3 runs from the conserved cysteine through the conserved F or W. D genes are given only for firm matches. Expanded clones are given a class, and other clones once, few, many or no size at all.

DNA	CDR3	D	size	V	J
TGTGCCAGCAGTTTATTCAACTCCTTCTCCTACGAGCAGTACTTC	CASSLFNSFSYEQYF	NA	NA	TRBV28	TRBJ2-7
TGTGCCAGCAGCTTAGTACAGGGCGGAGAGAAACTGTTTTTT	CASSLVQGGEKLFF	NA	NA	TRBV7-2	TRBJ1-4
TGTGCCAGCAGCTTAGCTAGCGGGGGGGCCAGGGTCCAAGAGACCCAGTACTTC	CASSLASGGARVQETQYF	TRBD2	NA	TRBV7-9	TRBJ2-5
TGTGCCAGCAGCCCCCGGACTAGCGCGGGGAGCTCCTACGAGCAGTACTTC	CASSPRTSAGSSYEQYF	TRBD2	NA	TRBV7-9	TRBJ2-7
TGTGCCAGCACCGGACTAAACAGCATACACACAGATACGCAGTATTTT	CASTGLNSIHTDTQYF	NA	NA	TRBV27	TRBJ2-3
TGTGCCAGCAGCCCGCTCCTGGACGGGACAGTCTCTGGAAACACCATATATTTT	CASSPLLDGTVSGNTIYF	TRBD1	NA	TRBV7-9	TRBJ1-3
TGTGCCAGTCAACAGGGGAACGAGCAGTACTTC	CASQQGNEQYF	TRBD1	NA	TRBV28	TRBJ2-7
TGTGCCAGCAGCTTAGGGGGAAGGGGCTCCTATAATTCACCCCTCCACTTT	CASSLGGRGSYNSPLHF	NA	NA	TRBV7-2	TRBJ1-6
TGTGCCAGCAGCCAAGACTTTGACATAGGCTCTGGAAACACCATATATTTT	CASSQDFDIGSGNTIYF	NA	NA	TRBV3-1/TRBV3-2	TRBJ1-3
TGCGCCAGCAGCTTGCTCTCTAGCGGGTTAACCTACGAGCAGTACTTC	CASSLLSSGLTYEQYF	TRBD2	few	TRBV5-1	TRBJ2-7
TGTGCCAGCTCACCCTCAGGAGGGGCGTCAGCTAACTATGGCTACACCTTC	CASSPSGGASANYGYTF	NA	NA	TRBV18	TRBJ1-2
TGTGCCCCTCAAGCGAGGGACAGGGGTTTGAGGAACTCTGGAAACACCATATATTTT	CAPQARDRGLRNSGNTIYF	TRBD1	NA	TRBV9	TRBJ1-3
TGTGCCAGCAGCCACACCCGGGACAGGGGCACGATAGCCAAAAACATTCAGTACTTC	CASSHTRDRGTIAKNIQYF	TRBD1	NA	TRBV7-9	TRBJ2-4
TGTGCCAGCAGCTTAGGGGGGATTGGACTAGCAAGATACGAGCAGTACTTC	CASSLGGIGLARYEQYF	TRBD2	NA	TRBV5-4	TRBJ2-7
TGTGCCAGCAGTCCCGATCCGGCCAGGGTTGGTGAAAAACTGTTTTTT	CASSPDPARVGEKLFF	NA	NA	TRBV28	TRBJ1-4
TGTGCCAGCAGTGACACTAGCGGCACAGATACGCAGTATTTT	CASSDTSGTDTQYF	TRBD2	NA	TRBV6-4	TRBJ2-3
TGTGCCAGCGGGCACCACTCATATGGCTACACCTTC	CASGHHSYGYTF	NA	NA	TRBV28	TRBJ1-2
TGTGCCAGCGACAGTACTCTCGGGACAAGGATCTATGGCTACACCTTC	CASDSTLGTRIYGYTF	NA	NA	TRBV28	TRBJ1-2
TGTGCCAGCAAATTAGCGGGGGGGTTGGATGAGCAGTTCTTC	CASKLAGGLDEQFF	TRBD2	NA	TRBV5-4	TRBJ2-1
TGTGCCAGCGGGGAGGGGTTAGGCAATCAGCCCCAGCATTTT	CASGEGLGNQPQHF	NA	once	TRBV6-5	TRBJ1-5
TGTGCCAGTACGGGGACAGGTACCTACAATGAGCAGTTCTTC	CASTGTGTYNEQFF	TRBD1	NA	TRBV19	TRBJ2-1
TGTGCCAGCTCACCACCGTCTAGCGGGAACAATGAGCAGTTCTTC	CASSPPSSGNNEQFF	TRBD2	few	TRBV18	TRBJ2-1
TGTGCCAGCAGCCAAGATCCGGAGTTTTATGGCTATGGCTACACCTTC	CASSQDPEFYGYGYTF	NA	NA	TRBV3-1/TRBV3-2	TRBJ1-2
TGTGCCAGTACGGGGCTAGCGGGGGCCCAAGAGACCCAGTACTTC	CASTGLAGAQETQYF	TRBD2	NA	TRBV19	TRBJ2-5
TGTGCCAGTAGACGGGGAGCCCCTGGAAACACCATATATTTT	CASRRGAPGNTIYF	NA	few	TRBV19	TRBJ1-3
TGCGCCAGCAGCCGCTCCGGGACTAGCGGGATAGATAATGAGCAGTTCTTC	CASSRSGTSGIDNEQFF	TRBD2	few	TRBV4-1	TRBJ2-1
TGCGCCAGCAGCCACCGACAGGGCTACGAGCAGTACTTC	CASSHRQGYEQYF	TRBD1	NA	TRBV4-1	TRBJ2-7
TGTGCCAGCAGTGGACAGGGCATGAATTCACCCCTCCACTTT	CASSGQGMNSPLHF	TRBD1	few	TRBV2	TRBJ1-6
TGTGCCAGTAGTAAAACGGGCGGGGGAAGCACAGATACGCAGTATTTT	CASSKTGGGSTDTQYF	TRBD2	NA	TRBV19	TRBJ2-3
TGCAGCGTTGGCACAGGGAGTTACAATGAGCAGTTCTTC	CSVGTGSYNEQFF	NA	once	TRBV29-1	TRBJ2-1
TGTGCCAGCAGTGAAGTCTCCACGGACACTGAAGCTTTCTTT	CASSEVSTDTEAFF	NA	NA	TRBV6-1	TRBJ1-1
TGCAGCGGTACCGGGACAGAAAATCAGCCCCAGCATTTT	CSGTGTENQPQHF	TRBD1	NA	TRBV29-1	TRBJ1-5
TGTGCCTGGAGCACAGGACAGACCTACGAGCAGTACTTC	CAWSTGQTYEQYF	NA	NA	TRBV30	TRBJ2-7
TGCGCCAGCACTGGACAGGGGATGGTTAACTATGGCTACACCTTC	CASTGQGMVNYGYTF	TRBD1	few	TRBV10-1	TRBJ1-2
TGTGCCTGCCGCAGGGTTGGCTACACCTTC	CACRRVGYTF	NA	NA	TRBV30	TRBJ1-2
TGTGCCAGCAGCCAACCGGGGTTACAAGAGACCCAGTACTTC	CASSQPGLQETQYF	NA	NA	TRBV7-2	TRBJ2-5
TGTGCCAGCGCTCAGGGGGACCAAAACTATGGCTACACCTTC	CASAQGDQNYGYTF	TRBD1	once	TRBV6-5	TRBJ1-2
TGTGCCAGCAGTGCAGGGGGCTACCAGCTGCAGTACTTC	CASSAGGYQLQYF	TRBD1	NA	TRBV2	TRBJ2-7
TGTGCCAGCAGTTTATGGGGGGACGAGCAGTTCTTC	CASSLWGDEQFF	NA	NA	TRBV12-3/TRBV12-4	TRBJ2-1
TGTGCCAGCAGCTTAACCCCGGGACAGGGGGCTGGTGAGCAGTTCTTC	CASSLTPGQGAGEQFF	TRBD1	NA	TRBV7-3	TRBJ2-1
TGTGCCAGCAGTTTGCGACAGGGGAACTATGGCTACACCTTC	CASSLRQGNYGYTF	TRBD1	NA	TRBV28	TRBJ1-2
TGTGCCAGCAGCGTAGTGGACAGGAATGAGCAGTTCTTC	CASSVVDRNEQFF	TRBD1	NA	TRBV9	TRBJ2-1
TGTGCCATCAGTGAAAGGAGCTCTGGAAACACCATATATTTT	CAISERSSGNTIYF	NA	once	TRBV10-3	TRBJ1-3
TGTGCCAGCAGGAGGGCTCCAACCGGGGAGACCCAGTACTTC	CASRRAPTGETQYF	NA	NA	TRBV3-1/TRBV3-2	TRBJ2-5
TGCGCCAGCATGGGGGCTTCCTACGAGCAGTACTTC	CASMGASYEQYF	NA	NA	TRBV4-1	TRBJ2-7